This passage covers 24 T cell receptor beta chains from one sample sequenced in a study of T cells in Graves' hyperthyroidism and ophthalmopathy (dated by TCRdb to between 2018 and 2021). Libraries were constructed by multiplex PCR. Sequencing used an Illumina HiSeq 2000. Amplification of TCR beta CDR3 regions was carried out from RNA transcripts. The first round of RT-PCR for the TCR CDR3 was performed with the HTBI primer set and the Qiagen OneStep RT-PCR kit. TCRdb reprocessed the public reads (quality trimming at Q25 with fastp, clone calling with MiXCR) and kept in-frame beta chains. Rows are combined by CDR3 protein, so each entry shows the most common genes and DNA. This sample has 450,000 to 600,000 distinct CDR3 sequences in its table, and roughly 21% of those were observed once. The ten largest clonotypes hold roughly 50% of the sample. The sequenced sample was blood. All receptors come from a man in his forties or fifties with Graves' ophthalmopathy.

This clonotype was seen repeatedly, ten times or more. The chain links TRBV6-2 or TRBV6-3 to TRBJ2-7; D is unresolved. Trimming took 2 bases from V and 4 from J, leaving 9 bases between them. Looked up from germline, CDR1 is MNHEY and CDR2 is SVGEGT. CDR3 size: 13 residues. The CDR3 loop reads CASSYERRYEQYF. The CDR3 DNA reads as TGTGCCAGCAGTTACGAAAGGAGATACGAGCAGTACTTC.

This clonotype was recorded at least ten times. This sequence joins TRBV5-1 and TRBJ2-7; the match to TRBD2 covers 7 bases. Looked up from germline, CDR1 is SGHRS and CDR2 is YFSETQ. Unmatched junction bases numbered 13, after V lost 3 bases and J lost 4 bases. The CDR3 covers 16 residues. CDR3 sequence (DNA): TGCGCCAGCAGCTCCGCCGCCGGACTAGTCAGTTACGAGCAGTACTTC. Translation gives CASSSAAGLVSYEQYF.

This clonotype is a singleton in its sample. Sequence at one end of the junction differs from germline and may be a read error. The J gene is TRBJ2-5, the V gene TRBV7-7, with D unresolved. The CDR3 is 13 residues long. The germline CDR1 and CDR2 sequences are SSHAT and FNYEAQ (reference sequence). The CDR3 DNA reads TGTGCTAGCAGCTCGGACCCCCTGGGGACCCAGTACTTC. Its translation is CASSSDPLGTQYF.

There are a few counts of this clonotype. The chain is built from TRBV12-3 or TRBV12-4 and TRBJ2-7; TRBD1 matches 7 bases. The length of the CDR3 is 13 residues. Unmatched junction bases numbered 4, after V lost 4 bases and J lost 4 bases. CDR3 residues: CASSSGQRYEQYF. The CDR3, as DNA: TGTGCCAGCAGTTCGGGACAGAGATACGAGCAGTACTTC.

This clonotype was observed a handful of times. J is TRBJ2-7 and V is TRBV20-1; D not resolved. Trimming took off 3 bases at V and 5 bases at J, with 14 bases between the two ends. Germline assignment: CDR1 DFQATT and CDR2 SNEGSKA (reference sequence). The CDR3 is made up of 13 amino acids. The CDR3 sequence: CSARDLLHHEQYF. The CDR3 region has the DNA TGCAGTGCTAGGGACCTACTCCACCACGAGCAGTACTTC.

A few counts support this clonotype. DNA for the CDR3: TGTGCCAGCAGCTTATTCTCTCTTACCTACGTTGGCGGTGAGCAGTACTTC. Its protein is CASSLFSLTYVGGEQYF. The chain is built from TRBV7-6 and TRBJ2-7; the D is unclear. Trimming shortened V by 2 bases and J by 7 bases, and 24 bases separated the two germline ends. Germline assignment: CDR1 SGHVS and CDR2 FNYEAQ. This CDR3 region has 17 residues.

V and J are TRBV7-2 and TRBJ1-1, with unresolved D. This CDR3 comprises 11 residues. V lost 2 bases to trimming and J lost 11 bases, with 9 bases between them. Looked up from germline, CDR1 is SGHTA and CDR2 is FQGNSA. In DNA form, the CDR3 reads TGTGCCAGCAGCTTACACGTTTGGGCTTTCTTT. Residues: CASSLHVWAFF.

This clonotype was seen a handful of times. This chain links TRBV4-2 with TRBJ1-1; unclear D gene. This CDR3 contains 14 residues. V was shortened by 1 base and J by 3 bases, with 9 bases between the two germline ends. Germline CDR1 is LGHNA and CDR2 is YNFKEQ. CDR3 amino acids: CASSQGVWDTEAFF. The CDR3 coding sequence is TGTGCCAGCAGCCAAGGGGTATGGGACACTGAAGCTTTCTTT.

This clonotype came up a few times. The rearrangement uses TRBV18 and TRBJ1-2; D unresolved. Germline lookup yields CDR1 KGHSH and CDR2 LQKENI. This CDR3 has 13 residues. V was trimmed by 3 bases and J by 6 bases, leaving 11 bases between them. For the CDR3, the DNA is TGTGCCAGCTCACCTCGGACTGAAGATGGCTACACCTTC. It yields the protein CASSPRTEDGYTF.

The chain's CDR3 is CASSYSTGQGAYYEQYF. The CDR3, as DNA: TGTGCCAGCAGTTACTCGACAGGACAGGGAGCCTACTACGAGCAGTACTTC. This chain joins TRBV6-2 or TRBV6-3 and TRBJ2-7, with 8 bases identical to TRBD1. Per the germline V gene, CDR1 is MNHEY and CDR2 is SVGEGT. The CDR3 has 17 residues. With 0 bases clipped from V and 3 bases from J, the junction kept 10 bases outside the gene matches.

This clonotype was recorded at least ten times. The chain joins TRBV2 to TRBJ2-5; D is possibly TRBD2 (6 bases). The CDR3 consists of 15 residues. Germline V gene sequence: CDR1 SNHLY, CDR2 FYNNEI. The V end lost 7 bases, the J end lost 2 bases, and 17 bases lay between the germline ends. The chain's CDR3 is CASTRTRGTQETQYF. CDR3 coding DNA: TGTGCCAGCACCCGAACCCGCGGGACGCAAGAGACCCAGTACTTC.

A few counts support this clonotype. The CDR3 here is CSAKRTSGRVLGTDTQYF. The DNA for the CDR3 is TGCAGTGCGAAGAGGACTAGCGGGAGGGTCCTGGGCACAGATACGCAGTATTTT. The chain joins TRBV20-1 to TRBJ2-3, with 15 bases that match TRBD2. V lost 6 bases to trimming and J lost 1 base; unmatched junction nucleotides: 11. The CDR3 consists of 18 residues. The V gene's germline CDR1 is DFQATT and CDR2 SNEGSKA (reference sequence).

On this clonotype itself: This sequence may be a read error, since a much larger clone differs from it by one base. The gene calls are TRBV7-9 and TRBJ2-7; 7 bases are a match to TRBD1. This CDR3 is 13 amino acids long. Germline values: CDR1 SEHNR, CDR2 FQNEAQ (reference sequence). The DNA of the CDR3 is TGTGCCCGCAGCTATCGACAGGGCCACGAGCAGTACTTC. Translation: CARSYRQGHEQYF.

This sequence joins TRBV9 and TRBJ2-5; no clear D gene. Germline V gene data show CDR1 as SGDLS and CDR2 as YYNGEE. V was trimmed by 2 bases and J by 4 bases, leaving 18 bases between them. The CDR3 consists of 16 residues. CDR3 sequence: CASSVGLIHGSETQYF. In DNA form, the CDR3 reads TGTGCCAGCAGCGTCGGTCTGATCCACGGCTCAGAGACCCAGTACTTC.

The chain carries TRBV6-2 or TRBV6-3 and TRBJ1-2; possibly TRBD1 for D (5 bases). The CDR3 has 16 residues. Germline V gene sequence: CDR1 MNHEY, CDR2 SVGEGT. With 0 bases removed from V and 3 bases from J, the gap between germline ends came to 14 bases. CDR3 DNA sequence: TGTGCCAGCAGTTACTCTCTATGGGGCAGGGACTATGGCTACACCTTC. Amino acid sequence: CASSYSLWGRDYGYTF.

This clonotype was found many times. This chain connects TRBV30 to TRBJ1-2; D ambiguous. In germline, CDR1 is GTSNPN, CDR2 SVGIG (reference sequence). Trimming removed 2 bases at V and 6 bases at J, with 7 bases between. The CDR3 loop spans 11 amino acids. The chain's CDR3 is CAWSTMNGYTF. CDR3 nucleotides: TGTGCCTGGAGTACCATGAATGGCTACACCTTC.

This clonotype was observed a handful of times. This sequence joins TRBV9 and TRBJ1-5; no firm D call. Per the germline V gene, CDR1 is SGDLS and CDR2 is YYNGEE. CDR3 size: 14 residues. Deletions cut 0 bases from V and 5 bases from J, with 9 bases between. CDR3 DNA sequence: TGTGCCAGCAGCGTAGGTTCAGACTATCAGCCCCAGCATTTT. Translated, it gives CASSVGSDYQPQHF.

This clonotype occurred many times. CDR3 amino acids: CSASYYRGGTEAFF. The CDR3, as DNA: TGCAGTGCTAGCTACTACAGGGGTGGCACTGAAGCTTTCTTT. The chain links TRBV20-1 to TRBJ1-1, with TRBD1 matching over 7 bases. Germline V gene lookup returns CDR1 DFQATT and CDR2 SNEGSKA (reference sequence). This CDR3 is 14 amino acids long. Trimming removed 3 bases from V and 4 bases from J; junction bases left unmatched: 8.

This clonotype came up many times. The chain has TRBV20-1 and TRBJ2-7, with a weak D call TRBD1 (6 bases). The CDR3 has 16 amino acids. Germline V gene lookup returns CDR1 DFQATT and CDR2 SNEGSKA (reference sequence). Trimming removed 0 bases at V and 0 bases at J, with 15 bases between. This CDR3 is CSARDLPEGDSYEQYF. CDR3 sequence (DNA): TGCAGTGCTAGAGATCTCCCCGAGGGGGACTCCTACGAGCAGTACTTC.

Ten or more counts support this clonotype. The DNA of the CDR3 is TGTGCCAGCAGCTGGGGGACAAGCGGGGGTTCCTACAATGAGCAGTTCTTC. As protein: CASSWGTSGGSYNEQFF. This rearrangement joins TRBV11-2 to TRBJ2-1, with 8 nucleotides matching TRBD2. V shed 4 bases and J 1 base; nucleotides not matched to a gene: 9. CDR1 is SGHAT, CDR2 FQNNGV, per germline. The CDR3 sequence is 17 residues long.

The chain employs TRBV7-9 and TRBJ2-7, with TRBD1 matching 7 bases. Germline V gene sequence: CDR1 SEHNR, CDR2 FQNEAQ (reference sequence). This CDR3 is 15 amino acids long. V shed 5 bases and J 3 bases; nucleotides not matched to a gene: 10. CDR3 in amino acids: CASSPRDRDFYEQYF. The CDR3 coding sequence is TGTGCCAGCAGCCCCCGGGACAGAGATTTCTACGAGCAGTACTTC.

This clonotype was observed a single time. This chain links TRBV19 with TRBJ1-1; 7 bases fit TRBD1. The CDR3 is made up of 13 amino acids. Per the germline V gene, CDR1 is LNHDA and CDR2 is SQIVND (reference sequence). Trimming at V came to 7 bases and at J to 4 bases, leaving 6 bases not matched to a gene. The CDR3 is CASNDRAGTEAFF. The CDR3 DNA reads TGTGCCAGTAACGACAGGGCGGGCACTGAAGCTTTCTTT.

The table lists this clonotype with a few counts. The CDR3 region has the DNA TGTGCCAGCTCACCGCTCCGGCAGGGTTCTAATGAAAAACTGTTTTTT. Translation: CASSPLRQGSNEKLFF. V is TRBV18 and J is TRBJ1-4; D is possibly TRBD1 (5 bases). Germline V gene sequence: CDR1 KGHSH, CDR2 LQKENI. Trimming left V 3 bases short and J 3 bases short, with 14 bases between. This CDR3 is built from 16 residues. Full variable domain (rest looked up from reference TRBV18 and TRBJ1-4): NAGVMQNPRHLVRRRGQEARLRCSPMKGHSHVYWYRQLPEEGLKFMVYLQKENIIDESGMPKERFSAEFPKEGPSILRIQQVVRGDSAAYFCASSPLRQGSNEKLFFGSGTQLSVL.

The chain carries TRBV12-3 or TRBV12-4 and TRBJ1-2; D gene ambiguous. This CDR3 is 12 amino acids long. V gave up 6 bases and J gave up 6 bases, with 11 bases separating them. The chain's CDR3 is CASRYFGDGYTF. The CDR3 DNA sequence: TGTGCCAGCAGGTACTTCGGAGATGGCTACACCTTC.